This TCR beta chain was retrieved from a study of blood T cells in healthy people across ages. The V end was cut by 7 bases, the J end by 1 base, with 18 bases between. The CDR3 has 16 residues. Through a sample-barcoded 5' primer and a J-beta primer mix, a second PCR was run for roughly 6 to 11 cycles. TCRdb called the 5' RACE reads again in MiXCR, with one record for every CDR3 protein. Altogether roughly 1,100,000 distinct CDR3 sequences are present, roughly a quarter being singletons, with the ten largest covering approximately 0.79%. Separately, the same data were catalogued under a study of T cells of mothers and their children.

The J gene is TRBJ2-3, the V gene TRBV12-3 or TRBV12-4; unclear D gene. The source is a girl aged 2-10 years in good health. Sample: blood. CDR3 in DNA: TGTGCCAGCACTCTCCTTAGACCCTCCTGCACAGATACGCAGTATTTT. It translates to CASTLLRPSCTDTQYF.